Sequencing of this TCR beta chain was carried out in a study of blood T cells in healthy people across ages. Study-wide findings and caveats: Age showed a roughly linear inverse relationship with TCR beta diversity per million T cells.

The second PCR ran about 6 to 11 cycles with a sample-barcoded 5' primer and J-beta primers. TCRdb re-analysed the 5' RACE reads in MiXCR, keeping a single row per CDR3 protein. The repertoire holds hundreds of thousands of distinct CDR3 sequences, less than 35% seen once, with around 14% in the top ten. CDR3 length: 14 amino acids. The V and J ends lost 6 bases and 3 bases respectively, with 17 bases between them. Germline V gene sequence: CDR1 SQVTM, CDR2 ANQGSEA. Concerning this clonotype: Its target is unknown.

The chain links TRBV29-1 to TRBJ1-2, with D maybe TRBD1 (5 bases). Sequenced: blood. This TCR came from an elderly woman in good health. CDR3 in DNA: TGCAGCGTCCCCGGGGAGCAGGGTGACTATGGCTACACCTTC. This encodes CSVPGEQGDYGYTF.